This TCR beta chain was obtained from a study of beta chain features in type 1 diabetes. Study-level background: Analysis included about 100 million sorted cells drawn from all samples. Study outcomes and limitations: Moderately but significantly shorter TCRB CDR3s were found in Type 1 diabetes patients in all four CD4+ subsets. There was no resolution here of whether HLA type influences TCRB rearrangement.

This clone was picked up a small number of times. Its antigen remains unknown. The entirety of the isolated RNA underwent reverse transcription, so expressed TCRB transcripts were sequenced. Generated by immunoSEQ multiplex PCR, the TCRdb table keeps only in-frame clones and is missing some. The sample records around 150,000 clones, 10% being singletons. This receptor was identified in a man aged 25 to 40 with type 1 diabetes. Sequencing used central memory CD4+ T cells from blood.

The DNA for the CDR3 is TGTGCCAGCAGCCCCGGGACTAGCGGGATTCTGCACGAGCAGTACTTC. This translates into CASSPGTSGILHEQYF. The genes are TRBV5-4 and TRBJ2-7, with 13 positions matching TRBD2. Germline V lookup: CDR1 SGHNT, CDR2 YYREEE (reference sequence). The ends lost 4 bases at V and 5 bases at J; junction bases unmatched: 9. CDR3 length equals 16 residues.